This TCR beta chain came from a study of blood T cell repertoires in COVID-19. Study as a whole: There were acute and convalescent COVID-19 samples, and they came from the United States, Italy and Spain. In each case, the material was cDNA or gDNA derived from T cells, B-cell-depleted T cells, or PBMCs.

There are 15 residues in the CDR3. The V gene's germline CDR1 is GTSNPN and CDR2 SVGIG (reference sequence). V shed 0 bases and J shed 0 bases, with 11 bases lying between them. How the authors handled the data: Scientists estimated how many nucleated cells there were by amplifying reference gene primers. Only in-frame clones appear in the TCRdb table, and some are missing; sequencing was by immunoSEQ multiplex PCR. Clone size and the V and J calls come from that table; the DNA yielded D and trimming. This table holds around 290,000 clones, around nine tenths found once. The V and J genes are TRBV30 and TRBJ1-2; D unresolved. Material for sequencing was peripheral blood. This TCR derives from a man aged 35 to 55 with acute or convalescent COVID-19. As DNA, the CDR3 is TGTGCCTGGAGTGTAAATATGGCAACTAACTATGGCTACACCTTC. Its translation: CAWSVNMATNYGYTF. The complete variable domain, with remaining parts taken from reference TRBV30 and TRBJ1-2, reads SQTIHQWPATLVQPVGSPLSLECTVEGTSNPNLYWYRQAAGRGLQLLFYSVGIGQISSEVPQNLSASRPQDRQFILSSKKLLLSDSGFYLCAWSVNMATNYGYTFGSGTRLTVV.